The 10 T cell receptor beta chains given below trace back to one sample, sequenced in a study of shared clonotypes between healthy human individuals (TCRdb year 2020). Library method: the immunoSEQ multiplex PCR assay. Imported from immuneACCESS, the table was reduced by TCRdb to in-frame sequences with V and J called. These copies leave out some clones; in studies compared against another copy, an unresolved V gene accounts for under half, and the cause of the remainder is not known. Counted in this sample were some 680,000 clones; more than 70% of them appeared once. In total, the top ten clones hold around 1.7% of the sample. The sample consisted of memory CD4+ T cells sorted from blood. The intended sense of this specimen's cell subset or site label: CD45RA-negative fraction. The receptors shown here come from a woman in her 30s in good health.

The chain is built from TRBV10-3 and TRBJ2-7; no definite D call. V was trimmed by 8 bases and J by 1 base, leaving 15 bases between them. This CDR3 comprises 14 residues. Looked up from germline, CDR1 is ENHRY and CDR2 is SYGVKD. This chain's CDR3 is CAISGTGPSYEQYF. Written as DNA, the CDR3 is TGTGCCATCTCCGGTACCGGACCGTCCTACGAGCAGTACTTC.

This chain links TRBV6-5 with TRBJ2-2; TRBD1 might be the D (6 bases). Trimming took 6 bases from V and 4 from J, leaving 15 bases between them. From germline, CDR1 is MNHEY and CDR2 SVGAGI. The CDR3 contains 15 residues. CDR3 amino acids: CASRTQGTATGELFF. The CDR3 nucleotides read TGTGCCAGCAGGACCCAGGGGACGGCCACCGGGGAGCTGTTTTTT.

The chain is built from TRBV19 and TRBJ2-3, with 9 bases fitting TRBD2. The CDR3 extends over 18 amino acids. Trimming at V came to 1 base and at J to 2 bases, leaving 10 bases not matched to a gene. The germline CDR1 and CDR2 sequences are LNHDA and SQIVND (reference sequence). The CDR3 is CASSIGNLAGRPTDTQYF. In DNA, the CDR3 is TGTGCCAGTAGTATAGGAAACCTAGCGGGACGACCCACAGATACGCAGTATTTT.

The rearrangement links TRBV28 to TRBJ2-3; D gene ambiguous. Trimming took off 4 bases at V and 0 bases at J, with 17 bases between the two ends. The CDR3 covers 17 residues. Per the germline V gene, CDR1 is MDHEN and CDR2 is SYDVKM. This chain's CDR3 is CASSSTFRFGSTDTQYF. The CDR3 nucleotides are TGTGCCAGCAGTTCTACTTTTCGGTTCGGGAGCACAGATACGCAGTATTTT.

The rearrangement joins TRBV30 to TRBJ2-2, with unresolved D. V was shortened by 3 bases and J by 2 bases, with 10 bases between the two germline ends. Per germline, CDR1 GTSNPN and CDR2 SVGIG (reference sequence). The CDR3 is made up of 14 amino acids. CDR3 DNA sequence: TGTGCCTGGAGCGATGACATAAACACCGGGGAGCTGTTTTTT. Protein product: CAWSDDINTGELFF.

V is TRBV28 and J is TRBJ2-7; 9 bases map to TRBD2. The germline gives CDR1 MDHEN, CDR2 SYDVKM. Trimming at V came to 7 bases and at J to 5 bases, leaving 3 bases not matched to a gene. The CDR3 spans 12 residues. CDR3 region: CASIAGENEQYF. In DNA form, the CDR3 reads TGTGCCAGCATAGCGGGAGAGAACGAGCAGTACTTC.

The chain is built from TRBV5-1 and TRBJ2-7, with 7 bases identical to TRBD1. Germline CDR1 SGHRS, CDR2 YFSETQ. V trimming: 5 bases; J trimming: 4 bases; junction bases outside the gene matches: 3. The CDR3 spans 12 residues. The DNA for the CDR3 is TGCGCCAGCAGGCTCAGGGGGTACGAGCAGTACTTC. Its translation: CASRLRGYEQYF.

This clone was seen only once. J is TRBJ1-1 and V is TRBV11-2; 9 bases line up with TRBD1. The germline CDR1 and CDR2 sequences are SGHAT and FQNNGV. The CDR3 spans 15 residues. V dropped 5 bases and J dropped 5; count of bases not matched to a gene: 9. The CDR3 bases are TGTGCCAGCAGCCCTAGCGACAGGGGGTGGACTGAAGCTTTCTTT. It yields the protein CASSPSDRGWTEAFF. The complete variable domain, with remaining parts taken from reference TRBV11-2 and TRBJ1-1, reads EAGVAQSPRYKIIEKRQSVAFWCNPISGHATLYWYQQILGQGPKLLIQFQNNGVVDDSQLPKDRFSAERLKGVDSTLKIQPAKLEDSAVYLCASSPSDRGWTEAFFGQGTRLTVV.

This chain joins TRBV2 and TRBJ2-1; D might be TRBD2 (5 bases). The germline V gene has CDR1 SNHLY and CDR2 FYNNEI. V lost 5 bases to trimming and J lost 6 bases, with 20 bases between them. The CDR3 contains 16 residues. The CDR3 DNA follows: TGTGCCAGCAGTACCTATTTGAGACTACAAAGCAATGAGCAGTTCTTC. Translated: CASSTYLRLQSNEQFF.

This chain links TRBV15 with TRBJ1-4; 10 nucleotides agree with TRBD1. CDR3 size: 17 residues. The germline gives CDR1 LNHNV, CDR2 YYDKDF (reference sequence). The ends lost 0 bases at V and 4 bases at J; junction bases unmatched: 5. CDR3 in amino acids: CATSRDLGTGVNEKLFF. CDR3 bases: TGTGCCACCAGCAGAGATCTCGGGACAGGGGTTAATGAAAAACTGTTTTTT.